A selection of T cell receptor beta chains follows, all from one sample in a study of blood T cell repertoires in COVID-19. The assay was immunoSEQ multiplex PCR, and TCRdb's table has in-frame clones only and misses some. The sample consists of around 120,000 clones, about 86% of them appearing once. Sequenced input: peripheral blood. The receptors come from a woman in her fifties or sixties with active or convalescent COVID-19. Both conserved end residues are part of each CDR3. D genes are given only for firm matches. Part of the rows lack a size; the others show once, few, many or a class for expanded clones.

v_gene	j_gene	len	d_gene	abundance	CDR3aa	CDR3nt
TRBV18	TRBJ1-2	14	TRBD1	-	CASSPGQVGYGYTF	TGTGCCAGCTCACCCGGACAGGTGGGCTATGGCTACACCTTC
TRBV24-1	TRBJ1-5	15	TRBD1	-	CATSDPGQGDQPQHF	TGTGCCACCAGTGACCCGGGACAGGGGGATCAGCCCCAGCATTTT
TRBV9	TRBJ2-6	15	TRBD2	-	CASSYPSGEANVLTF	TGTGCCAGCAGCTACCCCAGCGGGGAGGCCAACGTCCTGACTTTC
TRBV20-1	TRBJ2-7	11	-	-	CSAPRGYEQYF	TGCAGTGCCCCTAGGGGGTACGAGCAGTACTTC
TRBV7-6	TRBJ2-7	15	TRBD2	-	CASSLVAGGVGEQYF	TGTGCCAGCAGCTTAGTTGCGGGAGGCGTCGGCGAGCAGTACTTC
TRBV27	TRBJ2-7	16	TRBD2	-	CASSPYSGDSSYEQYF	TGTGCCAGCAGTCCCTACAGCGGGGATAGCTCCTACGAGCAGTACTTC
TRBV10-3	TRBJ1-6	14	-	-	CAIKAGRDNSPLHF	TGTGCCATCAAGGCGGGACGGGATAATTCACCCCTCCACTTT
TRBV12-3/TRBV12-4	TRBJ1-6	13	TRBD1	-	CASRDRDNSPLHF	TGTGCCAGCCGGGACAGAGATAATTCACCCCTCCACTTT
TRBV7-2	TRBJ2-2	17	TRBD2	-	CASSLGLTGTRAGELFF	TGTGCCAGCAGCTTAGGGCTTACCGGGACTAGGGCCGGGGAGCTGTTTTTT
TRBV19	TRBJ2-1	16	TRBD1	-	CASNSPGTGRGDEQFF	TGTGCCAGTAATTCCCCCGGGACAGGGAGAGGTGATGAGCAGTTCTTC
TRBV6-5	TRBJ1-2	13	TRBD1	-	CASSRDRGVGYTF	TGTGCCAGCAGTCGGGACAGGGGTGTCGGCTACACCTTC
TRBV7-3	TRBJ2-3	17	TRBD2	-	CASSLWAAAGGVDTQYF	TGTGCCAGCAGCTTATGGGCCGCGGCGGGAGGTGTAGATACGCAGTATTTT
TRBV15	TRBJ1-1	12	-	-	CATREVATEAFF	TGTGCCACCAGGGAAGTAGCCACTGAAGCTTTCTTT
TRBV15	TRBJ2-7	15	-	-	CATSREQVAPYEQYF	TGTGCCACCAGCAGGGAACAGGTAGCCCCCTACGAGCAGTACTTC
TRBV2	TRBJ2-1	14	-	-	CASSWTISYNEQFF	TGTGCCAGCAGCTGGACTATATCCTACAATGAGCAGTTCTTC
TRBV27	TRBJ1-1	15	-	few	CASSLSGGLNTEAFF	TGTGCCAGCAGTTTATCAGGCGGCCTGAACACTGAAGCTTTCTTT
TRBV2	TRBJ2-7	15	TRBD1	-	CASSDVRGLTYEQYF	TGTGCCAGCAGTGACGTCAGGGGGCTGACCTACGAGCAGTACTTC
TRBV28	TRBJ1-5	15	-	once	CASSLERGMGQPQHF	TGTGCCAGCAGTTTGGAGCGGGGCATGGGTCAGCCCCAGCATTTT
TRBV6-1	TRBJ2-7	17	-	-	CASSEPRAVDSSYEQYF	TGTGCCAGCAGTGAGCCGCGGGCAGTCGATAGCTCCTACGAGCAGTACTTC
TRBV7-2	TRBJ1-2	15	-	few	CASSSQQLTNYGYTF	TGTGCCAGCAGCTCCCAACAGCTTACAAACTATGGCTACACCTTC
TRBV4-2	TRBJ2-3	16	TRBD2	-	CASSQATSGSTDTQYF	TGTGCCAGCAGCCAAGCGACTAGCGGAAGCACAGATACGCAGTATTTT
TRBV13	TRBJ1-3	12	-	once	CASSLGDLSRYF	TGTGCCAGCAGCTTAGGCGACCTTAGCCGATATTTT
TRBV3-1/TRBV3-2	TRBJ2-2	13	-	-	CASRQAPTGELFF	TGTGCCAGCCGACAGGCACCCACCGGGGAGCTGTTTTTT
TRBV28	TRBJ1-2	13	TRBD1	-	CASSEGQGYGYTF	TGTGCCAGCAGTGAGGGACAGGGCTATGGCTACACCTTC
TRBV5-4	TRBJ2-1	14	-	-	CASSLPSVSNEQFF	TGTGCCAGCAGCTTGCCTAGCGTTAGCAATGAGCAGTTCTTC
TRBV28	TRBJ2-5	16	-	-	CASSGQGGLEGETQYF	TGTGCCAGCAGTGGACAGGGCGGACTAGAGGGGGAGACCCAGTACTTC
TRBV4-3	TRBJ2-7	15	-	few	CASSHLPGQSYEQYF	TGCGCCAGCAGCCACCTCCCTGGACAGTCCTACGAGCAGTACTTC
TRBV5-1	TRBJ2-3	16	TRBD2	-	CASSPEGAGAPDTQYF	TGCGCCAGCAGCCCGGAAGGTGCGGGAGCCCCAGATACGCAGTATTTT
TRBV6-2/TRBV6-3	TRBJ1-2	17	-	-	CASSYSSRGRANYGYTF	TGTGCCAGCAGTTACTCCTCACGGGGAAGAGCTAACTATGGCTACACCTTC
TRBV10-3	TRBJ1-5	13	-	-	CATMAGDNQPQHF	TGTGCCACCATGGCAGGGGACAATCAGCCCCAGCATTTT
TRBV3-1/TRBV3-2	TRBJ2-5	15	-	-	CASRLNRQSQETQYF	TGTGCCAGCAGACTAAATCGCCAGAGTCAAGAGACCCAGTACTTC
TRBV18	TRBJ2-3	15	-	-	CASSLEAPSTDTQYF	TGTGCCAGCTCACTTGAGGCCCCTAGCACAGATACGCAGTATTTT
TRBV30	TRBJ2-7	15	TRBD1	-	CAWRGGQEITYEQYF	TGTGCCTGGAGAGGGGGACAGGAGATAACCTACGAGCAGTACTTC
TRBV29-1	TRBJ2-2	13	-	-	CSVDYRGTGELFF	TGCAGCGTTGATTATAGGGGGACCGGGGAGCTGTTTTTT
TRBV5-4	TRBJ2-7	16	TRBD1	-	CASRLGGTGGSYEQYF	TGTGCCAGCAGGTTGGGCGGGACAGGAGGGTCCTACGAGCAGTACTTC
TRBV2	TRBJ2-7	13	TRBD2	-	CARQGPTGGEQYF	TGTGCCAGACAGGGCCCAACGGGGGGGGAGCAGTACTTC
TRBV25-1	TRBJ2-5	15	-	once	CASSDFDSSQETQYF	TGTGCCAGCAGTGATTTCGACAGTAGCCAAGAGACCCAGTACTTC
TRBV19	TRBJ1-1	14	-	once	CASSIQGMNTEAFF	TGTGCCAGTAGTATACAGGGGATGAACACTGAAGCTTTCTTT
TRBV6-1	TRBJ2-1	16	TRBD2	-	CASSEGMREKDNEQFF	TGTGCCAGCAGTGAAGGGATGCGGGAGAAGGACAATGAGCAGTTCTTC
TRBV19	TRBJ1-1	15	-	once	CASSIGRGANTEAFF	TGTGCCAGTAGTATAGGACGGGGTGCGAACACTGAAGCTTTCTTT
TRBV11-2	TRBJ1-4	13	TRBD1	-	CASSADRDEKLFF	TGTGCCAGCAGCGCGGACAGGGATGAAAAACTGTTTTTT
TRBV28	TRBJ2-3	14	TRBD2	-	CASSFQAGGGTQYF	TGTGCCAGCAGTTTTCAGGCGGGAGGGGGTACGCAGTATTTT
TRBV7-9	TRBJ2-3	14	TRBD1	-	CASSLRQGADTQYF	TGTGCCAGCAGCTTACGACAGGGGGCAGATACGCAGTATTTT
TRBV14	TRBJ1-5	12	-	-	CASSVSNQPQHF	TGTGCCAGCTCGGTGAGCAATCAGCCCCAGCATTTT
TRBV5-6	TRBJ2-3	13	-	-	CASSLSVIDTQYF	TGTGCCAGCAGCTTGTCGGTGATTGATACGCAGTATTTT
TRBV5-4	TRBJ1-3	12	-	-	CTSAGDGNTIYF	TGTACCTCAGCGGGGGATGGAAACACCATATATTTT
TRBV7-2	TRBJ2-7	14	TRBD2	few	CASSFSGGSYEQYF	TGTGCCAGCAGCTTTAGCGGGGGGTCCTACGAGCAGTACTTC
TRBV7-2	TRBJ2-7	15	-	-	CASSREGGFSYEQYF	TGTGCCAGCAGCCGCGAAGGAGGGTTTTCGTACGAGCAGTACTTC
TRBV7-3	TRBJ2-5	13	-	few	CASSFGGRETQYF	TGTGCCAGCAGCTTCGGGGGACGCGAGACCCAGTACTTC
TRBV30	TRBJ2-1	14	-	-	CAWSSSYSYNEQFF	TGTGCCTGGAGTTCCAGTTACTCCTACAATGAGCAGTTCTTC
TRBV4-2	TRBJ2-1	14	-	once	CASSQDAGSYEQFF	TGTGCCAGCAGCCAAGACGCAGGTTCCTATGAGCAGTTCTTC
TRBV29-1	TRBJ2-7	15	TRBD2	-	CSVEGLAGPDYEQYF	TGCAGCGTTGAGGGATTAGCGGGCCCCGACTACGAGCAGTACTTC
TRBV4-3	TRBJ2-7	15	-	-	CASSQDSVASYEQYF	TGCGCCAGCAGCCAAGATTCGGTAGCTTCCTACGAGCAGTACTTC
TRBV20-1	TRBJ1-5	14	-	few	CSASQGYSNQPQHF	TGCAGTGCTAGTCAGGGGTATAGCAATCAGCCCCAGCATTTT
TRBV29-1	TRBJ2-2	15	-	-	CSVARGGTSTGELFF	TGCAGCGTTGCGCGCGGCGGGACGTCCACCGGGGAGCTGTTTTTT